Sequencing of this T cell receptor (beta chain) was carried out in a study of cytomegalovirus exposure and HLA in healthy donors. Study background: Early on, a data release was issued that held 80 million to 90 million unique TCRs from HLA-typed donors.

Germline CDR1 and CDR2: SGHRS and YFSETQ. The CDR3 covers 16 residues. The V and J ends lost 1 base and 2 bases respectively, with 13 bases between them. Comment on this clone: The antigen remains undetermined.

General study results and limits: The study put some 150 TCR beta chains on its list as cytomegalovirus-associated. The study found most TCR sequences rare, yet found some public TCRs in many donors. Donors were assumed by presence/absence analyses to have roughly uniform sequencing depth.

The primer mix had 60 Vbeta and 13 Jbeta primers. Assay: immunoSEQ multiplex PCR; the TCRdb copy retains only in-frame clones and omits some. The sample holds 130,000 or so clones; around four fifths are singletons and the top ten take less than 2%. This clonotype was obtained from a man between 40 and 49 years old in good health and CMV-seronegative. Input material: PBMCs. The chain joins TRBV5-1 to TRBJ2-1; tentatively, D is TRBD1 (6 bases). The CDR3 region has the DNA TGCGCCAGCAGCTTGTTCGTGACAGGAACCTACAATGAGCAGTTCTTC. Its protein product is CASSLFVTGTYNEQFF. Combining the CDR3 with reference TRBV5-1 and TRBJ2-1 gives the whole variable domain KAGVTQTPRYLIKTRGQQVTLSCSPISGHRSVSWYQQTPGQGLQFLFEYFSETQRNKGNFPGRFSGRQFSNSRSEMNVSTLELGDSALYLCASSLFVTGTYNEQFFGPGTRLTVL.